This T cell receptor beta chain comes out of a study of blood T cell repertoires in COVID-19. Sequencing used immunoSEQ multiplex PCR; TCRdb keeps in-frame clones, though not all of them. This table holds 250,000 to 300,000 clones, 85% to 90% found once. Germline V gives CDR1 SGHAT, CDR2 FQNNGV. CDR3 length equals 13 residues. With 4 bases removed from V and 0 bases from J, the gap between germline ends came to 6 bases. The specimen was peripheral blood. The chain is built from TRBV11-2 and TRBJ1-1; unclear D gene. The source is a woman aged 45-59 years with COVID-19, enrolled during active disease. CDR3 region: CASSSQMNTEAFF. CDR3 DNA: TGTGCCAGCAGCTCTCAGATGAACACTGAAGCTTTCTTT.